This T cell receptor beta chain stems from a study of cytomegalovirus exposure and HLA in healthy donors. The CDR3 consists of 14 residues. Trimming removed 4 bases from V and 7 bases from J, with 13 bases in between. Germline V gene lookup returns CDR1 MNHNS and CDR2 SASEGT. Regarding this clone: What it binds is unknown.

Findings of the study overall: Within a later analysis, the majority of CMV-associated TCR beta chains appeared HLA-restricted.

13 Jbeta primers and 60 Vbeta primers were used for the PCR. Sequencing was performed with immunoSEQ multiplex PCR; in TCRdb, only in-frame clones are kept and a portion is missing. The sample records 68,000 or so clones, just under 80% being singletons. The sample consisted of PBMCs. This chain uses TRBV6-1 with TRBJ1-4, with D hard to call. This receptor was taken from a woman aged 25 to 39 in good health and CMV-seronegative. The CDR3 DNA is TGTGCCAGCAGTGGTAGGAACCCTAGTGAAAAACTGTTTTTT. Translated, it gives CASSGRNPSEKLFF.